Here is one T cell receptor beta chain with its context. Profiled with immunoSEQ multiplex PCR; TCRdb holds only in-frame clones, not every one. There are some 260,000 clones in the sample; approximately 90% occur only once, and approximately 9% lies in the top ten. Enrollees, roughly 18 to 90 years old, lived in 24 US areas. Two consecutive negative NP/OP PCR tests, clearance, or resolved symptoms defined Cohort 3 recovery. The entry originates in a study of blood T cell repertoires in COVID-19. Study at large: From T cells, B-cell-depleted T cells, or PBMCs came the material, which was cDNA or gDNA.

V was clipped by 5 bases and J by 4 bases; unmatched bases: 19. CDR1 is SEHNR and CDR2 is FQNEAQ in the germline V gene (reference sequence). The CDR3 runs to 19 residues. This chain connects TRBV7-9 to TRBJ2-3; 9 bases map to TRBD1. Sequencing was performed on PBMCs or T cells enriched from blood (not recorded which). The TCR was taken from a man between 40 and 49 years old who had recovered from COVID-19. The DNA for the CDR3 is TGTGCCAGCAGCCTTTCCGGGACAGGGTATCTCTTAGGGCCAGATACGCAGTATTTT. This translates into CASSLSGTGYLLGPDTQYF.